This T cell receptor (beta chain) is from a study of blood T cell repertoires in COVID-19 (dated by TCRdb to the early 2020s). Study-wide context: Samples covering the acute and convalescent phases of COVID-19 were provided by collaborators in the United States, Italy and Spain. The prospective study material was composed of cDNA or gDNA derived from T cells, B-cell-depleted T cells, or PBMCs. Deeply sampled blood TCRbeta repertoires from subjects exposed to, actively infected with, or recovered from COVID-19 were included in the dataset. The repertoires were made available in a free public database intended to serve as a resource for research on the immune response to SARS-CoV-2. Samples came from the ongoing ImmuneRACE study (first 160 participants) plus 1,254 subjects from 6 global collaborators. The sample metadata nearly always contained a de-identified subject ID, COVID-19 status, age in years and sex. Where available, HLA class I and class II types were taken from metadata supplied by the sample provider and were not determined by assay-based typing.

TCRbeta CDR3 regions were amplified from genomic DNA by means of the immunoSEQ Assay, a bias-controlled multiplex PCR. Per the authors' processing: The number of nucleated cells in each sample was estimated by amplification of reference gene primers within the assay. To quantify the absolute abundance of each unique TCRbeta CDR3 rearrangement, sequence reads were collapsed and filtered. For each sample, productive Simpson clonality was calculated as the square root of Simpson's diversity index over productive rearrangements. Entries here come from immuneACCESS through TCRdb and include only in-frame sequences with V and J called. Some clones fail to appear in such tables; in the studies checked, an unresolved V gene covers under half of the shortfall, and the cause of the remainder is unknown. The V and J calls and clone size were taken over from that table, and D and trimming were inferred from the DNA. The sample table lists 150,000 to 200,000 clones, 80% to 90% of them with a count of one. Clones ranked in the top ten supply over 2.5% of the sample.

From the cysteine up to the phenylalanine, the CDR3 has a length of 12 residues. The retained sequence is limited to the CDR3, 36 bases, with the frame set at the first base. The germline V and J ends show losses of 4 bases and 14 bases respectively, and no gene match explains 8 bases of the junction. CDR1 and CDR2, looked up from the germline V gene, are MDHEN and SYDVKM. With regard to this clone: Its antigen is currently not known. The record has no base qualities; no much larger clone is one base away.

The paper's findings and limits, for the study overall: How much clinical and demographic metadata was included differed by source and by participant, and the metadata was provided uncurated.

Whole blood was collected in K2EDTA tubes by collaborating institutions according to the institutions' own protocols. For TCRbeta analysis, collaborators shipped samples in one of three forms: frozen whole blood, isolated PBMCs, or DNA extracted from either of those sample types. The sequence came from a man aged 55-75 years with acute or convalescent COVID-19. Specimen: peripheral blood. Rearrangement joined TRBV28 to TRBJ2-1, and 7 bases in between align with TRBD2. CDR3 protein: CASSSGTKGEFF. The nucleotide sequence reads as follows: TGTGCCAGCAGTTCTGGGACTAAAGGGGAGTTCTTC.